The entry that follows covers one TCR beta chain sequence. Measured with immunoSEQ multiplex PCR; TCRdb has only the in-frame clones, and not every one. This table holds under 1 million clones, over 90% found once. The sample belongs to a study of shared clonotypes between healthy human individuals. CD8 cells classed as naive were CD45RO-negative and positively selected for CCR7, excluding terminally differentiated effector memory CD45RA+ cells. The CDR3 has 16 amino acids. V was trimmed by 5 bases and J by 0 bases, leaving 17 bases between them. Germline-derived CDR1 and CDR2 are SNHLY and FYNNEI. Sequenced sample: naive CD8+ T cells sorted from blood. The sequence came from a man younger than 40 in good health. The V call is TRBV2, the J call TRBJ2-7, with D possibly matching TRBD1 (6 bases). The CDR3 DNA follows: TGTGCCAGCAGTTACTCTCACAGGGTTAGCTCCTACGAGCAGTACTTC. Translation gives CASSYSHRVSSYEQYF.